One sample yielded the 30 T cell receptor beta chains listed below, sequenced in a study of PD-L1 blockade in urothelial cancer. Generated by immunoSEQ multiplex PCR, the TCRdb table keeps only in-frame clones and is missing some. The sample records roughly 55,000 clones, roughly 86% being singletons. The time point is: pretreatment peripheral blood. The starting material was PBMCs, obtained around atezolizumab (anti-PD-L1) treatment. The receptor source for this set is a man aged 60 to 69 with urothelial cancer.

This chain connects TRBV5-1 to TRBJ1-1; weak D call: TRBD1 (5 bases). Germline-derived CDR1 and CDR2 are SGHRS and YFSETQ. The CDR3 is 12 amino acids. Trimming took off 2 bases at V and 4 bases at J, with 6 bases between the two ends. This CDR3 reads CASSFQGTEAFF. The CDR3 DNA reads as TGCGCCAGCAGCTTTCAGGGCACTGAAGCTTTCTTT.

This clone turned up a few times. The rearrangement uses TRBV5-1 and TRBJ1-6; 7 bases align to TRBD1. Germline assignment: CDR1 SGHRS and CDR2 YFSETQ. The V segment lost 2 bases and the J segment 9 bases; nucleotides outside the gene matches: 5. The CDR3 totals 14 residues. The CDR3: CASSLTGVGSPLHF. The CDR3, as DNA: TGCGCCAGCAGCTTAACAGGGGTCGGTTCACCCCTCCACTTT.

The CDR3 sequence is CASRDLAVPDSEQFF. CDR3 DNA: TGTGCCAGCAGAGACCTAGCGGTGCCCGACAGTGAGCAGTTCTTC. The rearrangement uses TRBV6-6 and TRBJ2-1, with TRBD2 matching 7 bases. This CDR3 contains 15 residues. In germline, CDR1 is MNHNY, CDR2 SVGAGI (reference sequence). J lost 9 bases, V lost 6 bases, and 14 bases had no gene match.

The V gene is TRBV28, the J gene TRBJ1-2; D remains unclear. Trimming shortened V by 6 bases and J by 7 bases, and 15 bases separated the two germline ends. This CDR3 region has 13 residues. The V gene's germline CDR1 is MDHEN and CDR2 SYDVKM. The CDR3 here is CASSSGLGRGYTF. Here the CDR3 DNA reads TGTGCCAGCAGCTCTGGACTGGGCCGTGGCTACACCTTC.

This chain uses TRBV18 with TRBJ2-7; 7 nucleotides align to TRBD1. J was trimmed by 6 bases and V by 4 bases; bases with no gene match: 12. The CDR3 covers 15 residues. Germline CDR1 KGHSH, CDR2 LQKENI. The chain's CDR3 is CASSLRDSSTVEQYF. As DNA, the CDR3 is TGTGCCAGCTCACTCCGGGACAGTTCTACAGTCGAGCAGTACTTC.

Only a few counts were recorded for this clone. The gene calls are TRBV2 and TRBJ2-1; 10 bases are shared with TRBD2. V was pared by 8 bases and J by 5 bases, with 6 bases of the junction left unmatched. CDR3 length: 14 residues. Per the germline V gene, CDR1 is SNHLY and CDR2 is FYNNEI. The CDR3 spells CASSGTSVHNEQFF. DNA of the CDR3: TGTGCCAGCTCAGGGACTAGCGTCCACAATGAGCAGTTCTTC.

This clone was found once. This chain links TRBV19 with TRBJ2-7, with 8 bases aligning to TRBD1. Germline trimming cut 6 bases from V and 6 bases from J; bases unmatched to any gene: 7. This CDR3 contains 13 residues. Germline V gene lookup returns CDR1 LNHDA and CDR2 SQIVND (reference sequence). The CDR3 loop is CASSPAGGLEQYF. The CDR3, as DNA: TGTGCCAGTAGCCCCGCAGGGGGCCTCGAGCAGTACTTC.

CDR3 sequence: CASSLGGQGLIKGANVLTF. CDR3 DNA: TGTGCCAGCAGCTTAGGGGGACAGGGTCTAATTAAGGGGGCCAACGTCCTGACTTTC. This sequence joins TRBV13 and TRBJ2-6, with 9 nucleotides matching TRBD1. J was trimmed by 4 bases and V by 0 bases; bases with no gene match: 10. The CDR3 covers 19 residues. Per germline, CDR1 PRHDT and CDR2 FYEKMQ (reference sequence).

This chain links TRBV7-9 with TRBJ2-3, with a possible D match to TRBD2 (5 bases). The germline V gene encodes CDR1 SEHNR and CDR2 FQNEAQ (reference sequence). The CDR3 length is 14 residues. Trimming took 5 bases from V and 1 from J, leaving 10 bases between them. CDR3 loop: CASSKSGGTDTQYF. CDR3 nucleotide sequence: TGTGCCAGCAGCAAAAGCGGTGGCACAGATACGCAGTATTTT. The variable domain in full, completed from reference TRBV7-9 and TRBJ2-3, reads DTGVSQNPRHKITKRGQNVTFRCDPISEHNRLYWYRQTLGQGPEFLTYFQNEAQLEKSRLLSDRFSAERPKGSFSTLEIQRTEQGDSAMYLCASSKSGGTDTQYFGPGTRLTVL.

J is TRBJ1-1 and V is TRBV19; 7 positions match TRBD1. The CDR3 runs 15 residues. V shed 5 bases, J shed 1 base, and the junction held 7 bases outside the gene matches. Germline values: CDR1 LNHDA, CDR2 SQIVND (reference sequence). Written as DNA, the CDR3 is TGTGCCAGTAGTGTAGGAACAGGGGCGAACACTGAAGCTTTCTTT. Its protein product is CASSVGTGANTEAFF.

This chain connects TRBV5-1 to TRBJ2-7; 12 bases match TRBD2. The V segment lost 4 bases and the J segment 2 bases; nucleotides outside the gene matches: 7. Germline V CDR1 and CDR2: SGHRS, YFSETQ. The CDR3 is 16 residues long. The CDR3 nucleotides read TGCGCCAGCAGCCCTCCCCTAGCGGGGGGGACCTACGAGCAGTACTTC. It translates to CASSPPLAGGTYEQYF. The complete variable domain, with remaining parts taken from reference TRBV5-1 and TRBJ2-7, reads KAGVTQTPRYLIKTRGQQVTLSCSPISGHRSVSWYQQTPGQGLQFLFEYFSETQRNKGNFPGRFSGRQFSNSRSEMNVSTLELGDSALYLCASSPPLAGGTYEQYFGPGTRLTVT.

Note on this clone: The sample has other DNA sequences that encode this CDR3 too. DNA for the CDR3: TGTGCCAGCTCACCATCAACAGATACGCAGTATTTT. Translating it yields CASSPSTDTQYF. J is TRBJ2-3 and V is TRBV18; no reliable D call. The V end was cut by 2 bases, the J end by 3 bases, with 3 bases between. The CDR3 consists of 12 residues. Germline CDR1 KGHSH, CDR2 LQKENI.

The chain has TRBV7-2 and TRBJ2-3, with 11 nucleotides matching TRBD2. CDR3 length equals 16 residues. Germline loops: CDR1 SGHTA, CDR2 FQGNSA. V shed 1 base, J shed 7 bases, and the junction held 7 bases outside the gene matches. The CDR3 DNA follows: TGTGCCAGCAGCTTAGAACTAGCGGGAGATGTGTATACGCAGTATTTT. It yields the protein CASSLELAGDVYTQYF.

The chain uses TRBV6-1 and TRBJ2-3; 8 bases are shared with TRBD2. The CDR3 contains 15 residues. Germline trimming cut 0 bases from V and 5 bases from J; bases unmatched to any gene: 4. Germline values: CDR1 MNHNS, CDR2 SASEGT. The CDR3, as DNA: TGTGCCAGCAGTGAAGCGGCGGGGGGAGTAGATACGCAGTATTTT. It codes for CASSEAAGGVDTQYF.

The rearrangement uses TRBV6-4 and TRBJ1-5; 8 nucleotides align to TRBD1. The CDR3 covers 15 residues. Germline CDR1 is MRHNA and CDR2 is SNTAGT. Trimming at V came to 8 bases and at J to 2 bases, leaving 8 bases not matched to a gene. For the CDR3, the DNA is TGTGCCAGCTCTACAGGGGGATTAGGCAATCAGCCCCAGCATTTT. Residues: CASSTGGLGNQPQHF.

V usage is TRBV7-2 and J usage is TRBJ1-2; D is possibly TRBD1 (5 bases). CDR3 length: 13 amino acids. CDR1 is SGHTA, CDR2 FQGNSA, per germline. V lost 4 bases, J lost 1 base, and 7 bases lay in between. The CDR3 protein is CASSYRLNYGYTF. For the CDR3, the DNA is TGTGCCAGCAGCTACAGGCTTAACTATGGCTACACCTTC.

V usage is TRBV9 and J usage is TRBJ1-6; 9 bases fit TRBD1. CDR1 and CDR2 (germline): SGDLS, YYNGEE. This CDR3 region has 15 residues. Unmatched junction bases numbered 7, after V lost 3 bases and J lost 9 bases. CDR3 residues: CASSAAGTGTSPLHF. CDR3 in DNA: TGTGCCAGCAGCGCGGCCGGGACAGGGACTTCACCCCTCCACTTT.

The chain recombines TRBV19 with TRBJ1-5; the D is unclear. The CDR3 length is 16 residues. The V gene lost 3 bases and the J gene lost 2 bases, with 14 bases spanning the gap. From germline, CDR1 is LNHDA and CDR2 SQIVND (reference sequence). DNA of the CDR3: TGTGCCAGTAGTATTCGTGGTCAGGTGGGCAATCAGCCCCAGCATTTT. Its translation: CASSIRGQVGNQPQHF.

V gene TRBV5-5 combines with J gene TRBJ2-7, with D possibly being TRBD2 (5 bases). V was pared by 0 bases and J by 3 bases, with 13 bases between. The germline CDR1 and CDR2 sequences are SGHKS and YYEKEE (reference sequence). The CDR3 has 15 amino acids. CDR3: CASSLGGPANYEQYF. The CDR3 coding sequence is TGTGCCAGCAGCTTGGGCGGGCCGGCTAACTACGAGCAGTACTTC.

V is TRBV11-2 and J is TRBJ1-1; D call uncertain. Deletions cut 1 base from V and 2 bases from J, with 8 bases between. CDR1 is SGHAT and CDR2 is FQNNGV in the germline V gene. The CDR3 is 14 residues long. CDR3 sequence reads: CASSLVPGNTEAFF. In DNA, the CDR3 is TGTGCCAGCAGCTTAGTTCCCGGTAACACTGAAGCTTTCTTT.

This clone was recorded once. The chain recombines TRBV2 with TRBJ1-5; 10 nucleotides line up with TRBD1. Germline V lookup: CDR1 SNHLY, CDR2 FYNNEI. The CDR3 length is 14 residues. Trimming removed 8 bases from V and 3 bases from J; junction bases left unmatched: 4. Here the CDR3 DNA reads TGTGCCAGCGCGGGGACAGGGGACAATCAGCCCCAGCATTTT. Protein sequence: CASAGTGDNQPQHF.

This clone appeared a single time. CDR3 sequence: CASSFLPGVDQPQHF. As DNA, the CDR3 is TGTGCCAGCAGTTTCTTACCGGGGGTAGATCAGCCCCAGCATTTT. This chain links TRBV27 with TRBJ1-5; D perhaps matches TRBD1 (5 bases). CDR3 length: 15 residues. The germline V and J ends were trimmed by 3 bases and 5 bases, with 14 bases remaining between them. Germline CDR1 MNHEY, CDR2 SMNVEV (reference sequence).

The J gene is TRBJ1-4, the V gene TRBV5-6; D is ambiguous. The length of the CDR3 is 16 residues. Germline lookup yields CDR1 SGHDT and CDR2 YYEEEE. V dropped 3 bases and J dropped 4 bases, with 16 bases sitting between them. The CDR3 loop reads CASSSQLSRGNEKLFF. CDR3 DNA sequence: TGTGCCAGCAGCTCTCAATTGTCGCGGGGTAATGAAAAACTGTTTTTT.

The chain employs TRBV19 and TRBJ2-3; possible D gene TRBD2, 6 bases. V was trimmed by 5 bases and J by 1 base, leaving 10 bases between them. The CDR3 has 14 amino acids. The germline gives CDR1 LNHDA, CDR2 SQIVND (reference sequence). The CDR3 is CASSVGLGTDTQYF. CDR3 nucleotides: TGTGCCAGTAGTGTGGGACTGGGCACAGATACGCAGTATTTT.

The chain joins TRBV6-5 to TRBJ2-1; no clear D. This CDR3 is built from 12 residues. The germline V gene has CDR1 MNHEY and CDR2 SVGAGI. Between the trimmed V and J ends, which lost 6 bases and 7 bases, there was a span of 10 bases. The CDR3: CASRSNSNEQFF. As DNA, the CDR3 is TGTGCCAGCAGGTCGAACTCGAATGAGCAGTTCTTC.

The chain joins TRBV4-2 to TRBJ1-4; a possible D gene is TRBD1 (6 bases). The ends were cut back, 0 bases at V and 0 bases at J, with 14 bases in the middle. CDR1 and CDR2 (germline): LGHNA, YNFKEQ. The CDR3 is made up of 18 amino acids. The chain's CDR3 is CASSQDQAGAATNEKLFF. The DNA for the CDR3 is TGTGCCAGCAGCCAAGATCAGGCAGGGGCCGCAACTAATGAAAAACTGTTTTTT.

The gene calls are TRBV11-1 and TRBJ1-1, with 8 bases that match TRBD1. With V trimmed by 6 bases and J by 1 base, 16 bases remained unmatched. The CDR3 totals 18 residues. Germline V gives CDR1 SGHAT, CDR2 FQDESV (reference sequence). The CDR3, as DNA: TGTGCCAGCAGACTACTCGCCAAACGGACAGGGCGGAACACTGAAGCTTTCTTT. Translating gives CASRLLAKRTGRNTEAFF.

The V and J genes are TRBV19 and TRBJ1-5; 9 bases agree with TRBD1. Trimming took 5 bases from V and 5 from J; bases not matched to a gene: 16. Per germline, CDR1 LNHDA and CDR2 SQIVND (reference sequence). CDR3 length: 18 amino acids. CDR3 amino acids: CASSGGTGPLLGDQPQHF. CDR3 nucleotide sequence: TGTGCCAGTAGTGGTGGGACAGGGCCCCTTCTAGGGGATCAGCCCCAGCATTTT.

The count of this clone is one. The J gene is TRBJ1-4, the V gene TRBV19, with D tentatively TRBD1 (5 bases). CDR1 is LNHDA and CDR2 is SQIVND in the germline V gene (reference sequence). Between the trimmed V and J ends, which lost 3 bases and 4 bases, there was a span of 12 bases. The CDR3 runs 15 residues. The CDR3, as DNA: TGTGCCAGTAGTATTAGCCCAGGGCTTAATGAAAAACTGTTTTTT. This gives the protein CASSISPGLNEKLFF.

The V gene is TRBV7-8, the J gene TRBJ2-3; TRBD2 matches at 7 bases. The CDR3 runs 15 residues. J gave up 0 bases and V 2 bases, and 2 bases lay outside the gene matches. Germline CDR1 and CDR2: SGHVS and FQNEAQ. The CDR3 sequence is CASSLPGLSTDTQYF. In nucleotides, the CDR3 is TGTGCCAGCAGCTTACCGGGACTAAGCACAGATACGCAGTATTTT.